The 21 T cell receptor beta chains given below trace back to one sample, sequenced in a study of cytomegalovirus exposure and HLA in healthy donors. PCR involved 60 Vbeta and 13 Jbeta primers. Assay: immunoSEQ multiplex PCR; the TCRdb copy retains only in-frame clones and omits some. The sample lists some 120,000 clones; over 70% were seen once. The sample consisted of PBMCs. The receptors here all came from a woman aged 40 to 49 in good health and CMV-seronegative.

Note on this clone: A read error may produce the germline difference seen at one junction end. The CDR3 protein is CASSSSGGEETQYF. The DNA for the CDR3 is TGTGCTAGCAGCTCATCAGGGGGCGAGGAGACCCAGTACTTC. The genes are TRBV7-7 and TRBJ2-5, with TRBD1 matching over 8 bases. CDR1 and CDR2 (germline): SSHAT, FNYEAQ (reference sequence). The CDR3 contains 14 residues.

The CDR3 DNA sequence: TGTGCCAGCAGCGTAGGGGCTTCAAACACAGATACGCAGTATTTT. Its translation is CASSVGASNTDTQYF. The V call is TRBV9, the J call TRBJ2-3; D uncertain. Between the trimmed V and J ends, which lost 0 bases and 2 bases, there was a span of 10 bases. Germline V lookup: CDR1 SGDLS, CDR2 YYNGEE. The CDR3 is made up of 15 amino acids.

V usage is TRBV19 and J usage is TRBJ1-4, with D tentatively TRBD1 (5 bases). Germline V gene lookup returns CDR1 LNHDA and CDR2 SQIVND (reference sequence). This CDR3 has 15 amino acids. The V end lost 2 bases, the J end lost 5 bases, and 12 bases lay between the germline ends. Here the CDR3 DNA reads TGTGCCAGTAGTATATACGAAGGGGTGAATGAAAAACTGTTTTTT. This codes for CASSIYEGVNEKLFF.

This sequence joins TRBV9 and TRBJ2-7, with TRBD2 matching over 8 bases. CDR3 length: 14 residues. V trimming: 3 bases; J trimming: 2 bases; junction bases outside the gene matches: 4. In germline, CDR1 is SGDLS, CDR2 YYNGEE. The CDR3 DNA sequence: TGTGCCAGCAGCGGTAGCGGGGTTGCCTACGAGCAGTACTTC. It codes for CASSGSGVAYEQYF.

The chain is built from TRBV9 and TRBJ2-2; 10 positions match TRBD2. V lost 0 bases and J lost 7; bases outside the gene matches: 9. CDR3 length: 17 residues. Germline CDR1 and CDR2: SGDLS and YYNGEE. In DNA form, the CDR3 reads TGTGCCAGCAGCGTAGCTTTGAGCGGGGGGGTAGACGGGGAGCTGTTTTTT. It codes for CASSVALSGGVDGELFF.

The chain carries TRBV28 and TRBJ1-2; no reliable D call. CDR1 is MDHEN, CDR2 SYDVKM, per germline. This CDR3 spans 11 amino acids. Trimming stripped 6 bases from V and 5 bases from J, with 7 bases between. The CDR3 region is CASSSRYGYTF. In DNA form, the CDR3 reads TGTGCCAGCAGCTCGAGGTATGGCTACACCTTC.

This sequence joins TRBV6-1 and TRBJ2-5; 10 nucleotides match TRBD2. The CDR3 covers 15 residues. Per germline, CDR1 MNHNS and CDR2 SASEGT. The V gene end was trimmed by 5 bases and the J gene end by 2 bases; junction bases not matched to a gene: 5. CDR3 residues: CASSSFSGGQETQYF. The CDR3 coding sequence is TGTGCCAGCAGTTCATTTAGCGGGGGGCAAGAGACCCAGTACTTC.

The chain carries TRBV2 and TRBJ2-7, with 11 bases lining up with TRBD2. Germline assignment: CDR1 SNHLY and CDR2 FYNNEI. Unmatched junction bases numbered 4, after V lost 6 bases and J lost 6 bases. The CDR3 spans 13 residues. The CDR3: CASRGTSGSEQYF. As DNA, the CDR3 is TGTGCCAGCAGGGGGACTAGCGGATCCGAGCAGTACTTC.

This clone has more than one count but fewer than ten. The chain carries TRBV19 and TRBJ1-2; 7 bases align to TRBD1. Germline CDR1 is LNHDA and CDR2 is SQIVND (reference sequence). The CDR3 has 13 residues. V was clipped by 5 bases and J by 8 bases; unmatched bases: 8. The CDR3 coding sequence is TGTGCCAGTAGTCCAACAGGGGTCGTGGGCTACACCTTC. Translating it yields CASSPTGVVGYTF.

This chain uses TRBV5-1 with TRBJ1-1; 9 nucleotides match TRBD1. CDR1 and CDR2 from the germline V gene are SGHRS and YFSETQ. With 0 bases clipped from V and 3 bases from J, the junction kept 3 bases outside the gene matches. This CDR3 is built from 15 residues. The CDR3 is CASSLGDRDYTEAFF. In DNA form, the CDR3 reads TGCGCCAGCAGCTTGGGGGACAGGGACTACACTGAAGCTTTCTTT.

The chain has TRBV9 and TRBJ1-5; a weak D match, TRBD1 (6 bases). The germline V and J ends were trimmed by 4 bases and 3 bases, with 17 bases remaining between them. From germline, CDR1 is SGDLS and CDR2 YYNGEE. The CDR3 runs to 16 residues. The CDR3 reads CASSPGGGHPNQPQHF. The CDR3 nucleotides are TGTGCCAGCAGCCCGGGCGGGGGCCATCCCAATCAGCCCCAGCATTTT.

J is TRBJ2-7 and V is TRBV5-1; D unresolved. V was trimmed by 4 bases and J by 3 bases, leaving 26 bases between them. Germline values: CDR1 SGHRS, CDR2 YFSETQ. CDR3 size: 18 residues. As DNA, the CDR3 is TGCGCCAGCAGCCCCTCTCCCGTAGACTCGGCTGGCATCTACGAGCAGTACTTC. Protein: CASSPSPVDSAGIYEQYF.

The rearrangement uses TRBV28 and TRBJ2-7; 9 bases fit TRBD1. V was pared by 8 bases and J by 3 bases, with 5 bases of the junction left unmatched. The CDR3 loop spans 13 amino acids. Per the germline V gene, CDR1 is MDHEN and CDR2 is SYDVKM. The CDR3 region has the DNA TGTGCCAGCTGGACAGGGGATGTCTACGAGCAGTACTTC. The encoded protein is CASWTGDVYEQYF.

The CDR3 loop is CASTLGVQEKLFF. DNA for the CDR3: TGTGCCAGCACCCTAGGGGTTCAGGAAAAACTGTTTTTT. The chain carries TRBV28 and TRBJ1-4; TRBD1 is a possible D gene (5 bases). CDR1 is MDHEN, CDR2 SYDVKM, per germline. The CDR3 sequence is 13 residues long. V was trimmed by 7 bases and J by 8 bases, leaving 14 bases between them.

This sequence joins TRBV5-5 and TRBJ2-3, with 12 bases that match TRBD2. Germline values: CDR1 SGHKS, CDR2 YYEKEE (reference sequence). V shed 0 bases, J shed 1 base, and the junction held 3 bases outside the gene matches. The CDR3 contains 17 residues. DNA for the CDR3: TGTGCCAGCAGCTTGGGACTAGCGGGAGTGGGCACAGATACGCAGTATTTT. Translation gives CASSLGLAGVGTDTQYF.

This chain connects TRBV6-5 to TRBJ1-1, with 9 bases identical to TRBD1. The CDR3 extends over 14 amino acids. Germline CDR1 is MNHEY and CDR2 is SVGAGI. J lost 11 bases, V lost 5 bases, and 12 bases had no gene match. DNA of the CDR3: TGTGCCAGCAGTCCCGGGACAGGGACCTCTCTGGCTTTCTTT. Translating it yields CASSPGTGTSLAFF.

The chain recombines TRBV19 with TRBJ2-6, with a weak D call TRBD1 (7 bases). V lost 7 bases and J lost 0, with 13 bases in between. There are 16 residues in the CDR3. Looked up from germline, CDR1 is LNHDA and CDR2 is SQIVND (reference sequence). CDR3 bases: TGTGCCAGTAAGGGCAGGGGGGTCTCTGGGGCCAACGTCCTGACTTTC. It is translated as CASKGRGVSGANVLTF.

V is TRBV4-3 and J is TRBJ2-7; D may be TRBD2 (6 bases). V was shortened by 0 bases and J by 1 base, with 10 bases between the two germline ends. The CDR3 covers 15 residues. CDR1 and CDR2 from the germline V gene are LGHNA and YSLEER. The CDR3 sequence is CASSQDLTRSYEQYF. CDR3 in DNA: TGCGCCAGCAGCCAAGATTTGACTAGGTCCTACGAGCAGTACTTC.

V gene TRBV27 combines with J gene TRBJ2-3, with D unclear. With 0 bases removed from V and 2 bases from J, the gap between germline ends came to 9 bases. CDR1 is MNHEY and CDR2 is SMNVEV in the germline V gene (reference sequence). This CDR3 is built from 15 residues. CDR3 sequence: CASSLSQTSTDTQYF. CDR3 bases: TGTGCCAGCAGTTTATCCCAGACTTCCACAGATACGCAGTATTTT.

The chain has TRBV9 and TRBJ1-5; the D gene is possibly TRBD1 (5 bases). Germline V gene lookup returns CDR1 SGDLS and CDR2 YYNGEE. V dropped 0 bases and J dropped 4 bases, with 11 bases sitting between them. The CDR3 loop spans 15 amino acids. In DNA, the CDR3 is TGTGCCAGCAGCGTAGAGGCAGGGTTAAATCAGCCCCAGCATTTT. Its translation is CASSVEAGLNQPQHF.

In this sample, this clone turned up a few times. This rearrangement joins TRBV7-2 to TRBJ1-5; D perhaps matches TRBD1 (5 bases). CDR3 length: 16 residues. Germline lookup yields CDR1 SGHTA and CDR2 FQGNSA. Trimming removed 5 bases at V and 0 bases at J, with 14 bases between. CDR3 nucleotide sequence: TGTGCCAGCAGCCCCCAGGGAGGCCTTAGCAATCAGCCCCAGCATTTT. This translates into CASSPQGGLSNQPQHF.